The 8 T cell receptor beta chains given below trace back to one sample, sequenced in a study of CD8 T cells in ankylosing spondylitis. Each CDR3 protein gets one entry after TCRdb re-called the 5' RACE reads with MiXCR. Found here are roughly 250,000 distinct CDR3 sequences, over 9.5% of them singletons; the top ten hold roughly 2.5%. Sequencing was done on a sample of blood, either unsorted or a sorted T cell fraction (not recorded which). Every receptor here comes from a male donor with ankylosing spondylitis or in good health (not recorded which).

This clonotype was picked up a small number of times. V usage is TRBV30 and J usage is TRBJ1-6, with D hard to call. From germline, CDR1 is GTSNPN and CDR2 SVGIG (reference sequence). V was trimmed by 5 bases and J by 6 bases, leaving 20 bases between them. The CDR3 is 16 amino acids. CDR3 nucleotide sequence: TGTGCCTGGGCCCCCTTGGACGGGAGGTCTAATTCACCCCTCCACTTT. It codes for CAWAPLDGRSNSPLHF.

This clonotype was counted ten times or more. V gene TRBV4-1 combines with J gene TRBJ1-4; no firm D call. The CDR3 covers 14 residues. V shed 4 bases and J shed 8 bases, with 14 bases lying between them. Germline CDR1 is MGHRA and CDR2 is YSYEKL. The CDR3 DNA sequence: TGCGCCAGCAGCCCGGGGAGGGTTGGAGAAAAACTGTTTTTT. Translating it yields CASSPGRVGEKLFF.

This clonotype was found many times. This sequence joins TRBV5-1 and TRBJ1-2; D unclear. Germline CDR1 SGHRS, CDR2 YFSETQ. This CDR3 is built from 13 residues. V was trimmed by 4 bases and J by 0 bases, leaving 7 bases between them. CDR3 loop: CASSLDTNYGYTF. The CDR3 bases are TGCGCCAGCAGCCTAGACACTAACTATGGCTACACCTTC.

This clonotype came up many times. This chain links TRBV19 with TRBJ2-3; 8 bases align to TRBD2. The CDR3 spans 15 residues. Germline CDR1 reads LNHDA; CDR2 reads SQIVND (reference sequence). Germline trimming cut 1 base from V and 6 bases from J; bases unmatched to any gene: 6. CDR3 residues: CASSIGQRGTDTQYF. Written as DNA, the CDR3 is TGTGCCAGTAGTATAGGCCAGCGGGGGACCGATACGCAGTATTTT.

In this sample, this clonotype turned up many times. The chain carries TRBV4-2 and TRBJ2-5; D might be TRBD1 (6 bases). The CDR3 covers 14 residues. The germline V gene encodes CDR1 LGHNA and CDR2 YNFKEQ. Trimming left V 5 bases short and J 4 bases short, with 14 bases between. The CDR3 coding sequence is TGTGCCAGCAGCGACCTACAGGGTCGAGAGACCCAGTACTTC. Translating gives CASSDLQGRETQYF.

For this clonotype: Since a much larger clone is just one base distant, this may be a read error. The rearrangement joins TRBV30 to TRBJ2-5; D is unresolved. The germline V gene encodes CDR1 GTSNPN and CDR2 SVGIG (reference sequence). The CDR3 covers 11 residues. CDR3 amino acids: CTWSESETQYF. DNA for the CDR3: TGTACCTGGAGTGAAAGTGAGACCCAGTACTTC.

The genes are TRBV5-1 and TRBJ2-5; D not resolved. The V end was cut by 6 bases, the J end by 2 bases, with 5 bases between. The CDR3 has 11 amino acids. Germline lookup yields CDR1 SGHRS and CDR2 YFSETQ. The CDR3 here is CASIEQETQYF. CDR3 DNA: TGCGCCAGCATCGAGCAAGAGACCCAGTACTTC.

Ten or more counts support this clonotype. The chain is built from TRBV12-3 or TRBV12-4 and TRBJ2-1; TRBD2 matches at 11 bases. There are 16 residues in the CDR3. With V trimmed by 2 bases and J by 7 bases, 7 bases remained unmatched. The CDR3 nucleotides read TGTGCCAGCAGTTTAACTAGCGGGAGCCATGGGAATGAGCAGTTCTTC. Residues: CASSLTSGSHGNEQFF.